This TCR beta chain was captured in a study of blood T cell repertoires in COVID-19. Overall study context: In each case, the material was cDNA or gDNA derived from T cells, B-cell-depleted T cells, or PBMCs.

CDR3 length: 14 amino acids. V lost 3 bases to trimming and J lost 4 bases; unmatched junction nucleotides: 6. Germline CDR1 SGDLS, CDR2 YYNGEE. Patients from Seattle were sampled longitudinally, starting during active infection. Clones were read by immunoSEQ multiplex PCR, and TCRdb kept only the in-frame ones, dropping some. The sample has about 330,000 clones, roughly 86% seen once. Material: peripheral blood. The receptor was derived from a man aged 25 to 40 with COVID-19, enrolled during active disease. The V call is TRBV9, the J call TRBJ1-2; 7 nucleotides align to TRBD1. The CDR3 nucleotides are TGTGCCAGCAGCGGGACAGGTAACCGCTATGGCTACACCTTC. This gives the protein CASSGTGNRYGYTF.